These 8 T cell receptor beta chains share one sample of origin, sequenced in a study of cytomegalovirus exposure and HLA in healthy donors. The PCR was carried out with 60 Vbeta primers and 13 Jbeta primers. Produced via immunoSEQ multiplex PCR; TCRdb's table is partial and in-frame only. The sample shows about 170,000 clones, 65% to 85% of them seen only once. Material: PBMCs. These receptors were collected from a boy younger than 10 in good health and CMV-seronegative.

The rearrangement joins TRBV7-2 to TRBJ2-5; 11 positions match TRBD2. V was pared by 0 bases and J by 4 bases, with 7 bases of the junction left unmatched. The V gene's germline CDR1 is SGHTA and CDR2 FQGNSA. This CDR3 spans 17 amino acids. CDR3 nucleotides: TGTGCCAGCAGCTTAGCAGCAGGGACTAGCGGTGGAGAGACCCAGTACTTC. Protein product: CASSLAAGTSGGETQYF.

The chain carries TRBV5-1 and TRBJ1-3; D gene uncertain. From germline, CDR1 is SGHRS and CDR2 YFSETQ. The CDR3 covers 13 residues. V dropped 4 bases and J dropped 0 bases, with 5 bases sitting between them. In DNA, the CDR3 is TGCGCCAGCAGCCCGAGCTCTGGAAACACCATATATTTT. Its translation: CASSPSSGNTIYF.

The chain combines TRBV6-4 with TRBJ1-3; D is possibly TRBD1 (5 bases). Between the trimmed V and J ends, which lost 9 bases and 1 base, there was a span of 10 bases. The CDR3 is 13 amino acids. Germline V CDR1 and CDR2: MRHNA, SNTAGT. CDR3 sequence reads: CASSTESGNTIYF. CDR3 nucleotide sequence: TGTGCCAGTTCGACAGAATCTGGAAACACCATATATTTT.

V and J are TRBV5-7 and TRBJ2-7, with a weak D call TRBD2 (6 bases). TRBV5-7 is flagged as an ORF with uncertain function. V was clipped by 1 base and J by 4 bases, with 12 bases between them. The CDR3 is made up of 14 amino acids. The CDR3 sequence is CASSLSSRGYEQYF. CDR3 sequence (DNA): TGTGCCAGCAGCTTGAGCAGCCGGGGGTACGAGCAGTACTTC.

The gene calls are TRBV29-1 and TRBJ1-1; D is undetermined. Trimming took 3 bases from V and 6 from J, leaving 2 bases between them. The CDR3 is 9 amino acids. Germline CDR1 is SQVTM and CDR2 is ANQGSEA. The CDR3 DNA follows: TGCAGCGTTGACTCTGAAGCTTTCTTT. Protein sequence: CSVDSEAFF.

The chain links TRBV18 to TRBJ1-1; 10 bases match TRBD1. The CDR3 is made up of 13 amino acids. Germline CDR1 KGHSH, CDR2 LQKENI. Trimming took 4 bases from V and 8 from J; bases not matched to a gene: 4. This CDR3 reads CASSLPGQGEAFF. In DNA, the CDR3 is TGTGCCAGCTCACTACCGGGACAGGGGGAAGCTTTCTTT.

The chain is built from TRBV10-3 and TRBJ1-2; a weak D match, TRBD1 (5 bases). The CDR3 totals 17 residues. Per germline, CDR1 ENHRY and CDR2 SYGVKD. V lost 9 bases and J 2 bases, leaving 25 bases between the germline ends. The CDR3 nucleotides read TGTGCCATTCTCAACGTGGGGGAGGTTAATCTGAACTATGGCTACACCTTC. This translates into CAILNVGEVNLNYGYTF.

The gene calls are TRBV7-2 and TRBJ1-1, with D hard to call. The V and J ends lost 2 bases and 9 bases respectively, with 7 bases between them. The CDR3 totals 11 residues. The germline gives CDR1 SGHTA, CDR2 FQGNSA. CDR3 region: CASSLIQKAFF. The DNA of the CDR3 is TGTGCCAGCAGCTTAATCCAGAAAGCTTTCTTT. The full variable domain, with the rest looked up from reference TRBV7-2 and TRBJ1-1, is GAGVSQSPSNKVTEKGKDVELRCDPISGHTALYWYRQSLGQGLEFLIYFQGNSAPDKSGLPSDRFSAERTGGSVSTLTIQRTQQEDSAVYLCASSLIQKAFFGQGTRLTVV.